This T cell receptor (beta chain) stems from a study of beta chain features in type 1 diabetes. Study-wide context: Patients and healthy donors were similar in age, gender and cell yields. Study-level findings and limits: The naive, central memory and Treg TCRB repertoires showed an apparent similarity that was greater among patients than among healthy donors.

Sort purity for all populations was recorded as exceeding 98%. Trimming pared 3 bases from V and 4 bases from J, leaving 21 bases between. Looked up from germline, CDR1 is LNHDA and CDR2 is SQIVND (reference sequence). The CDR3 is 17 residues long. As to this clone: Its antigen is not identified.

Expressed TCRB transcripts were sequenced after all isolated RNA was converted to cDNA. The method was immunoSEQ multiplex PCR; TCRdb's version includes in-frame clones alone and lacks a portion of them. The sample lists 300,000 or so clones; 7% to 9% were seen once. Specimen: central memory CD4+ T cells from blood. The TCR originated in a woman under 30 in good health. V and J are TRBV19 and TRBJ1-1; D not resolved. The CDR3 DNA is TGTGCCAGTAGTATCGGTAGAGCCGCGTCCCCACGCACTGAAGCTTTCTTT. It is translated as CASSIGRAASPRTEAFF. The whole variable domain, filled in from reference TRBV19 and TRBJ1-1, reads DGGITQSPKYLFRKEGQNVTLSCEQNLNHDAMYWYRQDPGQGLRLIYYSQIVNDFQKGDIAEGYSVSREKKESFPLTVTSAQKNPTAFYLCASSIGRAASPRTEAFFGQGTRLTVV.